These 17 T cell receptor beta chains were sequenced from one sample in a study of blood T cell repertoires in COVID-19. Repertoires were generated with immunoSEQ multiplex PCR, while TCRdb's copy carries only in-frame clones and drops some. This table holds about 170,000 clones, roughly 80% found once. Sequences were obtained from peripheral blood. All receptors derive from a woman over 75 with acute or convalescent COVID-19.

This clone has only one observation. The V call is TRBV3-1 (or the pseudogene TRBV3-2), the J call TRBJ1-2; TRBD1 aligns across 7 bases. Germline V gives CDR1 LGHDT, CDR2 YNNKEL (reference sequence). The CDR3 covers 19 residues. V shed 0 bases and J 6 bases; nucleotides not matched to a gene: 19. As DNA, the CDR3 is TGTGCCAGCAGCCAAGACGTTTTCGCCCGTATCAGGGGGGCAAATGGCTACACCTTC. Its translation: CASSQDVFARIRGANGYTF.

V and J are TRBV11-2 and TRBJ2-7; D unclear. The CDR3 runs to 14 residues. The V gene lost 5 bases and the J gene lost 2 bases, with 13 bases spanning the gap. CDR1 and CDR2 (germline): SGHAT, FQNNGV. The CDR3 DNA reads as TGTGCCAGCAGCGCCCTGGGCAGGCCCTACGAGCAGTACTTC. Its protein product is CASSALGRPYEQYF. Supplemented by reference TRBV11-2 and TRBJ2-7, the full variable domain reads EAGVAQSPRYKIIEKRQSVAFWCNPISGHATLYWYQQILGQGPKLLIQFQNNGVVDDSQLPKDRFSAERLKGVDSTLKIQPAKLEDSAVYLCASSALGRPYEQYFGPGTRLTVT.

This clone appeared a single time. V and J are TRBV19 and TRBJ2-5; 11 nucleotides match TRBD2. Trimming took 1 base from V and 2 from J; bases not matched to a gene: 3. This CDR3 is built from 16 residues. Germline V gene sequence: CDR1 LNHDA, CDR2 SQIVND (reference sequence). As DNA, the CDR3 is TGTGCCAGTAGTATAGGTACTAGCGGGAGACAAGAGACCCAGTACTTC. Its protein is CASSIGTSGRQETQYF.

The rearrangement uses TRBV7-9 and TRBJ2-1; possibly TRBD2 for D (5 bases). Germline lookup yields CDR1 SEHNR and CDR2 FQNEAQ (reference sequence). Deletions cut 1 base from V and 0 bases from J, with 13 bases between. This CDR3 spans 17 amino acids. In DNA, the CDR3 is TGTGCCAGCAGCTTAGTTGGGAGTGCTTACTCCTACAATGAGCAGTTCTTC. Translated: CASSLVGSAYSYNEQFF.

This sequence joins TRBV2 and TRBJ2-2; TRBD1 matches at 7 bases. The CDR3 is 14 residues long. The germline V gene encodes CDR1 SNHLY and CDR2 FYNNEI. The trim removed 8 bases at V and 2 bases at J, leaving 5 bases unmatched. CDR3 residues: CASRGQANTGELFF. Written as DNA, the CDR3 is TGTGCCAGCCGAGGACAGGCCAACACCGGGGAGCTGTTTTTT. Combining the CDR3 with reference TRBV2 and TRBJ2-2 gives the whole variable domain EPEVTQTPSHQVTQMGQEVILRCVPISNHLYFYWYRQILGQKVEFLVSFYNNEISEKSEIFDDQFSVERPDGSNFTLKIRSTKLEDSAMYFCASRGQANTGELFFGEGSRLTVL.

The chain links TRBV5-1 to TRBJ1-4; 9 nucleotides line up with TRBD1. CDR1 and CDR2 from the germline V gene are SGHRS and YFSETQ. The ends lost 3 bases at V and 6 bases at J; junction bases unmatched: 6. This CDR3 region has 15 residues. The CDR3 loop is CASSSGTGNYEKLFF. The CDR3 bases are TGCGCCAGCAGCTCCGGGACAGGGAATTATGAAAAACTGTTTTTT.

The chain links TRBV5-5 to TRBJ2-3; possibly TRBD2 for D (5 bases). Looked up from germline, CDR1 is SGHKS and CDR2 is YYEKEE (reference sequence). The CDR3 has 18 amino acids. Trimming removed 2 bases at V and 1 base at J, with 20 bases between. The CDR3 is CASSFPIDKTIRTDTQYF. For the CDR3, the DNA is TGTGCCAGCAGCTTCCCCATCGACAAGACTATCCGCACAGATACGCAGTATTTT.

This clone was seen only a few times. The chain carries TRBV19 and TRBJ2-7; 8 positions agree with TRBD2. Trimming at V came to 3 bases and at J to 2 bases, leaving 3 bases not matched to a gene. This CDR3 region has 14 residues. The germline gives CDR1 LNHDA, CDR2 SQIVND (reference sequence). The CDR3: CASSMELAAYEQYF. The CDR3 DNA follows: TGTGCCAGTAGTATGGAACTAGCGGCCTACGAGCAGTACTTC.

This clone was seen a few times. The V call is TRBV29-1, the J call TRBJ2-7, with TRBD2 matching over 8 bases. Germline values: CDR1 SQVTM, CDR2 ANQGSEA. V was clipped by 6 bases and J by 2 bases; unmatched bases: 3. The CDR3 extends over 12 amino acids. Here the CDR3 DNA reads TGCAGCGTATCGGGAGGGCCCTACGAGCAGTACTTC. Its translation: CSVSGGPYEQYF.

This CDR3 is CASSLGADRGHGYTF. CDR3 nucleotide sequence: TGTGCCAGCAGCTTGGGGGCGGACAGGGGGCATGGCTACACCTTC. The V gene is TRBV7-2, the J gene TRBJ1-2; 11 bases are a match to TRBD1. The CDR3 contains 15 residues. Germline-derived CDR1 and CDR2 are SGHTA and FQGNSA. Losses at the gene ends were 3 bases for V and 6 bases for J; bases not matched to a gene: 6.

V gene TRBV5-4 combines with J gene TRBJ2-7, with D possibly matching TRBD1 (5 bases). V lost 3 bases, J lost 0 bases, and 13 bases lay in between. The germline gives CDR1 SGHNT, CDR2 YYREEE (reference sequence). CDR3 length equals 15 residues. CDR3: CASSSRGLPSYEQYF. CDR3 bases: TGTGCCAGCAGCTCAAGGGGATTGCCCTCCTACGAGCAGTACTTC.

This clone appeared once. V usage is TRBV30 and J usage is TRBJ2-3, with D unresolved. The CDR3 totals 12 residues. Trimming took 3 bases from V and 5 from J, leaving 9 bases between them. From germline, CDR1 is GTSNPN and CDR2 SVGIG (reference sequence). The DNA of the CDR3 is TGTGCCTGGAGACCTACGGTAGATACGCAGTATTTT. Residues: CAWRPTVDTQYF.

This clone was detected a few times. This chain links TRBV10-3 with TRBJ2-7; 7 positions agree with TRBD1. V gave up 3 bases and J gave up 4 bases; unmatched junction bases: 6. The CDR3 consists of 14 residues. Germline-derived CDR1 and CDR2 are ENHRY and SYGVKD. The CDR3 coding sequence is TGTGCCATCAGTGAACAGGGGCGTGGGTACGAGCAGTACTTC. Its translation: CAISEQGRGYEQYF.

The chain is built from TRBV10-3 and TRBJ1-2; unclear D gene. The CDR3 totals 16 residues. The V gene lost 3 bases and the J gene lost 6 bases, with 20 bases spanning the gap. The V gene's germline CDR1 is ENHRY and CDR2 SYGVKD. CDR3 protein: CAISENSGTEINGYTF. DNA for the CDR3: TGTGCCATCAGTGAAAACAGCGGCACCGAGATTAATGGCTACACCTTC.

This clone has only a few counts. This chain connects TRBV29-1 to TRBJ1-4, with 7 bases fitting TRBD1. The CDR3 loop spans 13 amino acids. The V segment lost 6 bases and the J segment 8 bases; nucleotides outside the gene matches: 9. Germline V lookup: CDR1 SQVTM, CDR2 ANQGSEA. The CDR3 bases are TGCAGCGTAGCGAGACAGGGCGTAGAAAAACTGTTTTTT. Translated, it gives CSVARQGVEKLFF.

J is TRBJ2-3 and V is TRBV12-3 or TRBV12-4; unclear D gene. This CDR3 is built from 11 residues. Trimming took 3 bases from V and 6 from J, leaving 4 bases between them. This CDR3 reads CASSFIDTQYF. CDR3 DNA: TGTGCCAGCAGTTTCATTGATACGCAGTATTTT.

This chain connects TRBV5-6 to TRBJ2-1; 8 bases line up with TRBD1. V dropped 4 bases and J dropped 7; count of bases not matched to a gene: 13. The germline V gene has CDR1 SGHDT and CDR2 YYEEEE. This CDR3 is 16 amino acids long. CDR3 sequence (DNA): TGTGCCAGCAGCCTGACACGGGACAGGCTAAAAAATGAGCAGTTCTTC. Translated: CASSLTRDRLKNEQFF.